This T cell receptor (beta chain) stems from a study of blood T cells in healthy people across ages. Study-wide results and caveats: The lack of PBMC sorting stopped any conclusive naive versus antigen-experienced comparison.

Trimming cost V 5 bases and J 7 bases; bases outside gene matches: 11. The CDR3 runs 17 residues. CDR1 and CDR2 (germline): SQVTM, ANQGSEA. For this clonotype: Its antigen is as yet unknown.

PCR was performed a second time for roughly 7 to 12 cycles using a sample-barcoded 5' primer and a J-beta primer mix. TCRdb re-analysed the 5' RACE reads in MiXCR, keeping a single row per CDR3 protein. The sample lists roughly 800,000 distinct CDR3 sequences, roughly 50% seen once, with roughly 22% in the top ten. Sequencing was carried out using blood. The rearrangement joins TRBV29-1 to TRBJ2-1, with 16 bases lining up with TRBD2. The TCR sequence derives from a man aged 30-40 years in good health. Here the CDR3 reads CSVSGTSGGAVGNEQFF. The DNA for the CDR3 is TGCAGCGTTTCCGGGACTAGCGGGGGGGCCGTCGGTAATGAGCAGTTCTTC.